These 21 T cell receptor beta chains originate from one sample sequenced in a study of CD8 T cells in Susac syndrome (dated by TCRdb to the late 2010s). The library was produced with the immunoSEQ multiplex PCR assay. RNA was extracted using the RNeasy kit, and roughly 0.5 to 1 microgram was reverse transcribed with random hexamers. The raw public reads went through TCRdb reprocessing: fastp at Q25, MiXCR clone calling, in-frame beta chains kept. When rows share a CDR3 protein, they turn into one entry using the most common DNA and genes. For this sample there are more than 250,000 distinct CDR3 sequences; about 92% appear just once. The biggest ten clones account for about 0.07% of the sample. Sequencing input: CD4+ T cells from PBMCs. The receptors derive from a human donor with multiple sclerosis.

The V gene is TRBV30, the J gene TRBJ2-6; 11 bases are shared with TRBD2. Trimming at V came to 1 base and at J to 4 bases, leaving 12 bases not matched to a gene. The CDR3 contains 19 residues. Germline CDR1 reads GTSNPN; CDR2 reads SVGIG (reference sequence). The CDR3 region is CAWSGTSGFSTLGANVLTF. The DNA of the CDR3 is TGTGCCTGGAGTGGGACTAGCGGGTTCTCCACTCTCGGGGCCAACGTCCTGACTTTC.

The chain couples TRBV7-9 to TRBJ1-2; no clear D gene. The V and J ends lost 4 bases and 8 bases respectively, with 11 bases between them. Germline CDR1 SEHNR, CDR2 FQNEAQ (reference sequence). This CDR3 spans 12 amino acids. CDR3 loop: CASSSPGRGYTF. As DNA, the CDR3 is TGTGCCAGCAGCTCACCGGGCCGGGGCTACACCTTC.

This clonotype has a single count. This CDR3 is CAGTQGLNYEQYF. In DNA form, the CDR3 reads TGTGCCGGAACCCAAGGGTTGAACTACGAGCAGTACTTC. The chain joins TRBV18 to TRBJ2-7; D not certain. The CDR3 is made up of 13 amino acids. From germline, CDR1 is KGHSH and CDR2 LQKENI. V was trimmed by 11 bases and J by 3 bases, leaving 17 bases between them.

This chain joins TRBV20-1 and TRBJ1-5; D unresolved. The V end lost 2 bases, the J end lost 1 base, and 9 bases lay between the germline ends. This CDR3 region has 14 residues. Germline assignment: CDR1 DFQATT and CDR2 SNEGSKA (reference sequence). The CDR3 bases are TGCAGTGCTAGAAGTCAGCTGAGCAATCAGCCCCAGCATTTT. This translates into CSARSQLSNQPQHF.

The rearrangement links TRBV20-1 to TRBJ2-1, with 10 bases that match TRBD2. Trimming cost V 6 bases and J 12 bases; bases outside gene matches: 14. Germline CDR1 reads DFQATT; CDR2 reads SNEGSKA (reference sequence). CDR3 length: 14 amino acids. DNA for the CDR3: TGCAGTGCGAGACTAGCGGGCGCCTACGTGGGGCAGTTCTTC. It translates to CSARLAGAYVGQFF.

V and J are TRBV13 and TRBJ1-2; 7 nucleotides agree with TRBD1. J gave up 0 bases and V 5 bases, and 9 bases lay outside the gene matches. This CDR3 has 16 residues. Germline-derived CDR1 and CDR2 are PRHDT and FYEKMQ (reference sequence). CDR3 nucleotides: TGTGCCAGCAGCAAGACAGGGCATTCCTCTAACTATGGCTACACCTTC. Its translation: CASSKTGHSSNYGYTF.

The V gene is TRBV27, the J gene TRBJ2-7, with 7 nucleotides matching TRBD1. V was pared by 5 bases and J by 2 bases, with 6 bases of the junction left unmatched. This CDR3 comprises 14 residues. Germline assignment: CDR1 MNHEY and CDR2 SMNVEV (reference sequence). The CDR3 loop reads CASSTRQGPYEQYF. DNA for the CDR3: TGTGCCAGCAGTACCCGACAGGGCCCCTACGAGCAGTACTTC.

This chain joins TRBV19 and TRBJ2-3, with D possibly matching TRBD1 (6 bases). The length of the CDR3 is 14 residues. Germline CDR1 and CDR2: LNHDA and SQIVND (reference sequence). Trimming left V 6 bases short and J 0 bases short, with 10 bases between. DNA for the CDR3: TGTGCCAGTAGGCCGGACAGAAGCACAGATACGCAGTATTTT. The encoded protein is CASRPDRSTDTQYF.

CDR3 nucleotide sequence: TGTGCCAGCAGCCGGCGGGCCGGAGCGAACACAGATACGCAGTATTTT. Protein sequence: CASSRRAGANTDTQYF. The chain carries TRBV7-9 and TRBJ2-3, with D possibly TRBD2 on 5 matching bases. Looked up from germline, CDR1 is SEHNR and CDR2 is FQNEAQ (reference sequence). The CDR3 is 16 amino acids. V lost 5 bases and J lost 2, with 17 bases in between.

The chain combines TRBV24-1 with TRBJ2-3; 8 positions agree with TRBD2. The CDR3 is 16 amino acids. With V trimmed by 6 bases and J by 3 bases, 10 bases remained unmatched. Germline CDR1 reads KGHDR; CDR2 reads SFDVKD. CDR3 nucleotide sequence: TGTGCCACCAGTAACGGGGGGGGCCCGACGACAGATACGCAGTATTTT. It encodes CATSNGGGPTTDTQYF.

V usage is TRBV4-2 and J usage is TRBJ2-1; D ambiguous. V lost 1 base and J 13 bases, leaving 14 bases between the germline ends. The germline gives CDR1 LGHNA, CDR2 YNFKEQ. The CDR3 has 13 residues. CDR3 coding DNA: TGTGCCAGCAGCCAAGCCAGGAGTCCGCCCCAGTTCTTC. Amino acids: CASSQARSPPQFF.

This rearrangement joins TRBV5-4 to TRBJ1-2, with D tentatively TRBD1 (5 bases). The CDR3 extends over 13 amino acids. Germline-derived CDR1 and CDR2 are SGHNT and YYREEE (reference sequence). V shed 3 bases and J shed 8 bases, with 14 bases lying between them. The CDR3 nucleotides are TGTGCCAGCAGCTGGGAGGGGATAAGCGGCTACACCTTC. The encoded protein is CASSWEGISGYTF.

A few counts support this clonotype. The chain uses TRBV4-2 and TRBJ2-5; perhaps D is TRBD1 or TRBD2 (6 bases each). The CDR3 length is 16 residues. With 4 bases removed from V and 0 bases from J, the gap between germline ends came to 15 bases. Germline CDR1 reads LGHNA; CDR2 reads YNFKEQ. CDR3 DNA sequence: TGTGCCAGCAGCCCGTGGGGGGCTAGCGACCAAGAGACCCAGTACTTC. Translation: CASSPWGASDQETQYF.

This chain joins TRBV6-5 and TRBJ1-2, with D maybe TRBD1 (5 bases). The V and J ends lost 4 bases and 2 bases respectively, with 26 bases between them. Germline-derived CDR1 and CDR2 are MNHEY and SVGAGI. This CDR3 has 19 residues. The CDR3 region is CASSSSRSGGGHGNYGYTF. CDR3 in DNA: TGTGCCAGCAGTTCGTCGAGGTCAGGCGGAGGACACGGGAACTATGGCTACACCTTC.

This clonotype was recorded only once. The V gene is TRBV11-3, the J gene TRBJ2-6; D is perhaps TRBD1 (5 bases). V shed 1 base and J shed 4 bases, with 8 bases lying between them. Germline CDR1 SGHNT, CDR2 YENEEA. The CDR3 extends over 15 amino acids. The CDR3 reads CASSLGQLGANVLTF. Written as DNA, the CDR3 is TGTGCCAGCAGCTTAGGACAGTTAGGGGCCAACGTCCTGACTTTC.

There are a few counts of this clonotype. CDR3 loop: CASSQVGQSSYEQYF. DNA of the CDR3: TGTGCCAGCAGCCAAGTAGGACAGAGCTCCTACGAGCAGTACTTC. The rearrangement joins TRBV3-1 to TRBJ2-7; perhaps TRBD1 as D (6 bases). CDR1 and CDR2 (germline): LGHDT, YNNKEL (reference sequence). The ends were cut back, 1 base at V and 0 bases at J, with 10 bases in the middle. The CDR3 has 15 amino acids.

This clonotype was observed a single time. The chain combines TRBV11-2 with TRBJ1-2; D remains unclear. The CDR3 is 12 amino acids. Trimming pared 5 bases from V and 7 bases from J, leaving 11 bases between. The germline V gene encodes CDR1 SGHAT and CDR2 FQNNGV. CDR3 sequence (DNA): TGTGCCAGCAGCCCAAGCAACCGTGGCTACACCTTC. Protein product: CASSPSNRGYTF.

The chain joins TRBV29-1 to TRBJ2-6, with TRBD1 identical over 8 bases. V lost 6 bases to trimming and J lost 2 bases; unmatched junction nucleotides: 3. The CDR3 has 14 residues. Germline V gene lookup returns CDR1 SQVTM and CDR2 ANQGSEA. The CDR3 protein is CSVPQGAGANVLTF. The CDR3 DNA is TGCAGCGTACCACAGGGGGCTGGGGCCAACGTCCTGACTTTC.

This clonotype was counted once. This sequence joins TRBV7-3 and TRBJ2-7, with TRBD2 as a possible D gene (5 bases). Trimming took off 6 bases at V and 7 bases at J, with 16 bases between the two ends. Germline V CDR1 and CDR2: SGHTA, FQGTGA. The CDR3 covers 13 residues. For the CDR3, the DNA is TGTGCCAGCAGTCCCCGAGGGCATTGGGAGCAGTACTTC. As protein: CASSPRGHWEQYF.

The V and J genes are TRBV2 and TRBJ1-6, with a weak D call TRBD1 (5 bases). Looked up from germline, CDR1 is SNHLY and CDR2 is FYNNEI. The ends were cut back, 4 bases at V and 5 bases at J, with 12 bases in the middle. This CDR3 region has 15 residues. CDR3 in amino acids: CASSVNTGDNSPLHF. CDR3 in DNA: TGTGCCAGCAGTGTGAATACAGGAGATAATTCACCCCTCCACTTT.

This rearrangement joins TRBV29-1 to TRBJ2-1, with D perhaps matching TRBD1 or TRBD2 (5 bases each). The CDR3 contains 15 residues. V was cut by 4 bases and J by 0 bases, with 13 bases left in between. Germline V gene lookup returns CDR1 SQVTM and CDR2 ANQGSEA. The CDR3 DNA reads TGCAGCGTTGGAGGGGAGCGTTACTCCTACAATGAGCAGTTCTTC. It yields the protein CSVGGERYSYNEQFF.